The entry below gives a single TCR beta chain sequence along with its context. Other DNA variants within this sample encode the same CDR3. Sequencing was performed with immunoSEQ multiplex PCR; in TCRdb, only in-frame clones are kept and a portion is missing. The sample holds roughly 16,000 clones, around 90% seen once. V shed 5 bases, J shed 5 bases, and the junction held 13 bases outside the gene matches. The CDR3 is 16 amino acids. The V gene's germline CDR1 is SEHNR and CDR2 FQNEAQ (reference sequence). The data are from a study of PD-1 blockade in classical Hodgkin lymphoma. Time point in this sample: newly diagnosed, previously untreated cHL patient sample.

This TCR came from a human donor with classical Hodgkin lymphoma. Specimen: peripheral blood mononuclear cells (PBMCs). The chain combines TRBV7-9 with TRBJ2-5; TRBD2 matches 8 bases. The CDR3 region has the DNA TGTGCCAGCAGCACCGGGACTAGTGGGATCGGGGAGACCCAGTACTTC. It encodes CASSTGTSGIGETQYF.